This T cell receptor beta chain was captured in a study of human T cells and chemical hapten exposure. General study findings and limits: TCRs at a frequency above 1 in 1000 stayed unchanged with DPC sensitization.

This CDR3 spans 15 amino acids. Germline V gene data show CDR1 as LGHNA and CDR2 as YNFKEQ. With 4 bases removed from V and 0 bases from J, the gap between germline ends came to 13 bases. This clonotype came up many times. What it binds is unknown. Time point in this sample: patch test 1, 2 weeks after DPC sensitization. Regarding treatment: therapeutic diphenylcyclopropenone sensitization with weekly scalp DPC. Researchers sampled blood before each patch test went on. The library put unique molecular identifiers onto individual cDNA molecules. MiXCR, applied by TCRdb to the RACE reads, yields one record per CDR3 protein. The data show 300,000 to 450,000 distinct CDR3 sequences, 4% to 5.5% seen once.

V gene TRBV4-2 combines with J gene TRBJ2-7, with D unresolved. The source of this sequence is a woman in her forties or fifties with alopecia areata. Some clones in this sample may be carry-over from other donors' samples. The sequencing used whole blood, collected in connection with sensitization to the hapten diphenylcyclopropenone (DPC). Written as DNA, the CDR3 is TGTGCCAGCAGCCCCAATATGGTTGCCTCCTACGAGCAGTACTTC. This translates into CASSPNMVASYEQYF.